This record concerns one T cell receptor (beta chain) sequence. The record originates from a study of blood T cell repertoires in COVID-19. Study details: Collection of acute and convalescent COVID-19 samples took place in the United States, Italy and Spain.

The age range of participants was 18 to 89 years, with residence in about 25 US areas. Cohorts were assigned according to the clinical history that participants reported. Recovered participants had two consecutive negative NP/OP PCR tests, healthcare professional clearance, or symptom resolution. Sequencing used immunoSEQ multiplex PCR; TCRdb keeps in-frame clones, though not all of them. This table has about 200,000 clones, 82% appearing once. Germline values: CDR1 SGHTA, CDR2 FQGTGA. The CDR3 loop spans 15 amino acids. V gave up 0 bases and J gave up 5 bases; unmatched junction bases: 1. The receptor was isolated from a man aged 35-49 years who had recovered from COVID-19. The sequenced sample consisted of PBMCs or T cells enriched from blood (not recorded which). The chain employs TRBV7-3 and TRBJ1-5; TRBD1 matches at 10 bases. CDR3 DNA: TGTGCCAGCAGCTTAACGGGGACAGGGGATCAGCCCCAGCATTTT. This gives the protein CASSLTGTGDQPQHF.